These 5 T cell receptor beta chains were all obtained from the same sample, sequenced in a study of blood T cell repertoires in COVID-19. The table came from immunoSEQ multiplex PCR; TCRdb's copy has only in-frame clones and leaves some out. This sample yields 350,000 to 500,000 clones, of which approximately 91% are seen a single time; 1.4% to 1.5% belongs to the top ten. The sequencing input was PBMCs or T cells enriched from blood (not recorded which). These receptor sequences come from a young woman who had been exposed to COVID-19.

J is TRBJ2-4 and V is TRBV5-8, with D perhaps TRBD1 (6 bases). This CDR3 spans 16 amino acids. Germline lookup yields CDR1 SGHTS and CDR2 YDEGEE. Deletions cut 8 bases from V and 0 bases from J, with 18 bases between. CDR3 residues: CARGSGQSLAKNIQYF. The CDR3 DNA reads as TGTGCCAGAGGAAGCGGACAGAGCCTAGCCAAAAACATTCAGTACTTC.

In its sample, this clone was seen once. The rearrangement joins TRBV27 to TRBJ1-2; D is unresolved. Germline V gene data show CDR1 as MNHEY and CDR2 as SMNVEV (reference sequence). CDR3 size: 13 residues. Trimming removed 7 bases from V and 4 bases from J, with 13 bases in between. CDR3 coding DNA: TGTGCCAGCACTACCGCGGGTTCCTATGGCTACACCTTC. Protein: CASTTAGSYGYTF.

The gene calls are TRBV7-2 and TRBJ1-6; no reliable D call. The CDR3 runs to 12 residues. CDR1 SGHTA and CDR2 FQGNSA come from the germline V gene. V was shortened by 0 bases and J by 11 bases, with 5 bases between the two germline ends. The chain's CDR3 is CASSLARAPLHF. The CDR3 coding sequence is TGTGCCAGCAGCTTAGCTCGGGCACCCCTCCACTTT.

J is TRBJ2-7 and V is TRBV19, with a possible D match to TRBD1 (5 bases). V lost 10 bases and J 0 bases, leaving 16 bases between the germline ends. CDR1 and CDR2 from the germline V gene are LNHDA and SQIVND (reference sequence). CDR3 length: 14 amino acids. The CDR3 nucleotides read TGTGCCACCCCGCAGGGAACTTACTCCTACGAGCAGTACTTC. It encodes CATPQGTYSYEQYF.

This rearrangement joins TRBV19 to TRBJ1-1; weak D call: TRBD1 (6 bases). Germline CDR1 and CDR2: LNHDA and SQIVND (reference sequence). The V and J ends lost 5 bases and 3 bases respectively, with 13 bases between them. The CDR3 consists of 14 residues. The CDR3 region is CASSFRGADTEAFF. The CDR3 coding sequence is TGTGCCAGTAGTTTCAGGGGCGCGGACACTGAAGCTTTCTTT.